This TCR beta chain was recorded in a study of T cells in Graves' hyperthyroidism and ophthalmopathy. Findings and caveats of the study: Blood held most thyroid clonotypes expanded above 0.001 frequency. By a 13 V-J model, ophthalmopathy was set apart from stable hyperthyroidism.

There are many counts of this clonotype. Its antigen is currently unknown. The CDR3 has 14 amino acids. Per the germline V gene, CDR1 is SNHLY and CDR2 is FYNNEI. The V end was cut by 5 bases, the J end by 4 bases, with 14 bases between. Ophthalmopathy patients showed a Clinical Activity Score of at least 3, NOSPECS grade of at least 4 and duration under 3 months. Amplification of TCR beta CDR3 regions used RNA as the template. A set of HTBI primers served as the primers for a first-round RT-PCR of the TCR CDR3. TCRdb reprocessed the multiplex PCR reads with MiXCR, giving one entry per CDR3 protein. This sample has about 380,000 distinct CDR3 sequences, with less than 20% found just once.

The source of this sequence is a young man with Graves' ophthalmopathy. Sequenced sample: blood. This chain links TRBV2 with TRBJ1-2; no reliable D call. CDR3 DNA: TGTGCCAGCAGTCGGGATCACGACACCTATGGCTACACCTTC. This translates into CASSRDHDTYGYTF.